The next 28 T cell receptor beta chains were all read from a single sample in a study of human T cells and chemical hapten exposure. The time point was: pre-sensitization, week 0. Treatment reported: therapeutic diphenylcyclopropenone sensitization with weekly scalp DPC. Using its own MiXCR run on the RACE reads, TCRdb lists one record per CDR3 protein. The repertoire holds a few hundred thousand distinct CDR3 sequences, with roughly 7.7% as singletons. Sequencing used whole blood, obtained in connection with sensitization to the hapten diphenylcyclopropenone (DPC). The receptor source for this set is a man younger than 35 with alopecia areata. Some clones in this sample may be carry-over from other donors' samples.

This clonotype was seen a few times. The rearrangement links TRBV7-2 to TRBJ1-6; D not resolved. The germline V gene encodes CDR1 SGHTA and CDR2 FQGNSA. Deletions cut 2 bases from V and 10 bases from J, with 9 bases between. The CDR3 has 13 residues. CDR3 residues: CASSLPRASPLHF. In DNA, the CDR3 is TGTGCCAGCAGCTTACCCCGGGCCTCACCCCTCCACTTT.

Notes on this clonotype: One end of the junction varies from germline; a read error may be responsible. This rearrangement joins TRBV12-3 or TRBV12-4 to TRBJ2-1; a weak D match, TRBD2 (6 bases). This CDR3 has 14 amino acids. The CDR3 reads CASSFWRGHKEQFF. The CDR3 DNA reads as TGTGCCAGCAGTTTTTGGCGGGGTCACAAAGAGCAGTTCTTC.

The CDR3 sequence is CASILEKGMNTEAFF. The CDR3 DNA is TGTGCCAGCATCCTTGAGAAGGGTATGAACACTGAAGCTTTCTTT. The V and J genes are TRBV2 and TRBJ1-1, with D unclear. CDR1 is SNHLY and CDR2 is FYNNEI in the germline V gene. V lost 7 bases, J lost 0 bases, and 15 bases lay in between. This CDR3 spans 15 amino acids.

In this sample, this clonotype turned up a few times. The chain combines TRBV12-3 or TRBV12-4 with TRBJ1-6; D may be TRBD1 (6 bases). The V gene lost 2 bases and the J gene lost 14 bases, with 13 bases spanning the gap. The CDR3 is 13 amino acids. The CDR3 DNA reads TGTGCCAGCAGTTTACCAGGGGAAATCGCCCTCCACTTT. This translates into CASSLPGEIALHF.

This clonotype was observed many times. The V gene is TRBV5-6, the J gene TRBJ1-1; D is undetermined. The germline CDR1 and CDR2 sequences are SGHDT and YYEEEE. CDR3 length equals 14 residues. Trimming cost V 0 bases and J 1 base, with 7 bases left between them. The CDR3 nucleotides read TGTGCCAGCAGCTTGGAGCATTGGAACACTGAAGCTTTCTTT. Translated: CASSLEHWNTEAFF.

The chain joins TRBV5-1 to TRBJ2-7; 10 bases agree with TRBD2. The CDR3 sequence is 15 residues long. Trimming cost V 4 bases and J 0 bases; bases outside gene matches: 4. Germline V gene data show CDR1 as SGHRS and CDR2 as YFSETQ. CDR3 loop: CASSGLAGDSYEQYF. Here the CDR3 DNA reads TGCGCCAGCAGCGGGCTAGCGGGGGACTCCTACGAGCAGTACTTC.

At least ten counts were recorded for this clonotype. The chain couples TRBV4-1 to TRBJ2-7, with 14 bases identical to TRBD2. The CDR3 extends over 19 amino acids. Germline trimming cut 3 bases from V and 0 bases from J; bases unmatched to any gene: 10. The germline V gene has CDR1 MGHRA and CDR2 YSYEKL. CDR3 coding DNA: TGCGCCAGCAGCCATCCTGGACTAGCGGGGGGCCCCAGCTCCTACGAGCAGTACTTC. As protein: CASSHPGLAGGPSSYEQYF.

There are many counts of this clonotype. J is TRBJ2-7 and V is TRBV11-2; a weak D match, TRBD1 (5 bases). The V gene lost 3 bases and the J gene lost 4 bases, with 7 bases spanning the gap. This CDR3 has 12 amino acids. Germline lookup yields CDR1 SGHAT and CDR2 FQNNGV. CDR3 in DNA: TGTGCCAGCAGCTTCCAGGGATACGAGCAGTACTTC. Its translation: CASSFQGYEQYF.

This clonotype was counted at least ten times. The V call is TRBV7-9, the J call TRBJ2-1; 12 bases map to TRBD2. The CDR3 extends over 15 amino acids. Trimming took 4 bases from V and 9 from J; bases not matched to a gene: 7. Germline-derived CDR1 and CDR2 are SEHNR and FQNEAQ (reference sequence). CDR3 amino acids: CASSSWTSGEGEQFF. As DNA, the CDR3 is TGTGCCAGCAGCTCTTGGACTAGCGGGGAAGGTGAGCAGTTCTTC.

The sample holds many counts of this clonotype. The CDR3 sequence: CASSGTSGFSGANVLTF. DNA for the CDR3: TGTGCCAGCAGTGGGACTAGCGGGTTCTCTGGGGCCAACGTCCTGACTTTC. The chain combines TRBV2 with TRBJ2-6; 11 bases map to TRBD2. The ends lost 4 bases at V and 0 bases at J; junction bases unmatched: 2. The germline V gene encodes CDR1 SNHLY and CDR2 FYNNEI. The CDR3 covers 17 residues. Supplemented by reference TRBV2 and TRBJ2-6, the full variable domain reads EPEVTQTPSHQVTQMGQEVILRCVPISNHLYFYWYRQILGQKVEFLVSFYNNEISEKSEIFDDQFSVERPDGSNFTLKIRSTKLEDSAMYFCASSGTSGFSGANVLTFGAGSRLTVL.

This clonotype was observed many times. V usage is TRBV7-2 and J usage is TRBJ2-3; perhaps TRBD2 as D (5 bases). This CDR3 spans 16 amino acids. CDR1 is SGHTA, CDR2 FQGNSA, per germline. V was pared by 2 bases and J by 0 bases, with 12 bases between. The CDR3 loop reads CASSLSGRTSTDTQYF. The CDR3 coding sequence is TGTGCCAGCAGCTTAAGCGGACGGACTAGCACAGATACGCAGTATTTT.

V usage is TRBV27 and J usage is TRBJ2-1, with 9 bases fitting TRBD2. The CDR3 totals 16 residues. V was pared by 0 bases and J by 2 bases, with 2 bases of the junction left unmatched. In germline, CDR1 is MNHEY, CDR2 SMNVEV (reference sequence). This CDR3 reads CASSLSQRGAYNEQFF. The CDR3 DNA reads TGTGCCAGCAGTTTATCCCAGCGGGGGGCCTACAATGAGCAGTTCTTC.

CDR3 coding DNA: TGTGCCAGCAGTTATACGGGACAGGGGGCTCAGCCCCAGCATTTT. Encoded protein: CASSYTGQGAQPQHF. V and J are TRBV6-2 or TRBV6-3 and TRBJ1-5; 12 bases match TRBD1. The J segment lost 6 bases and the V segment lost 3 bases, leaving 3 bases of the junction unmatched. The CDR3 has 15 residues. Germline V gene sequence: CDR1 MNHEY, CDR2 SVGEGT.

This clonotype was observed at least ten times. J is TRBJ2-7 and V is TRBV7-9; no clear D gene. The V and J ends lost 5 bases and 3 bases respectively, with 14 bases between them. Germline lookup yields CDR1 SEHNR and CDR2 FQNEAQ (reference sequence). CDR3 length: 14 residues. This chain's CDR3 is CASSPGSQDYEQYV. The CDR3 nucleotides are TGTGCCAGCAGCCCCGGATCGCAGGACTACGAGCAGTACGTC.

This clonotype has only a few counts. The V and J genes are TRBV7-2 and TRBJ2-1; 15 nucleotides align to TRBD2. The CDR3 spans 17 residues. CDR1 and CDR2 from the germline V gene are SGHTA and FQGNSA. V shed 5 bases and J 6 bases; nucleotides not matched to a gene: 8. The CDR3 spells CASSPRTSGGAGNEQFF. DNA of the CDR3: TGTGCCAGCAGCCCGCGGACTAGCGGGGGGGCGGGCAATGAGCAGTTCTTC. Using reference TRBV7-2 and TRBJ2-1 for the parts outside the CDR3, the full variable domain is GAGVSQSPSNKVTEKGKDVELRCDPISGHTALYWYRQSLGQGLEFLIYFQGNSAPDKSGLPSDRFSAERTGGSVSTLTIQRTQQEDSAVYLCASSPRTSGGAGNEQFFGPGTRLTVL.

The chain uses TRBV2 and TRBJ1-1, with a tentative D call TRBD1 (6 bases). The CDR3 covers 13 residues. CDR1 is SNHLY, CDR2 FYNNEI, per germline. Trimming cost V 8 bases and J 6 bases, with 16 bases left between them. Here the CDR3 DNA reads TGTGCCAGCCAGGGTAATGGGGGCTCTGAAGCTTTCTTT. Translation gives CASQGNGGSEAFF.

The chain carries TRBV6-5 and TRBJ1-1; a weak D match, TRBD1 (5 bases). Between the trimmed V and J ends, which lost 6 bases and 1 base, there was a span of 15 bases. Germline CDR1 reads MNHEY; CDR2 reads SVGAGI. The CDR3 is 15 amino acids. The CDR3 bases are TGTGCCAGCAGACGCCGCCCCGACAGGAACACTGAAGCTTTCTTT. This gives the protein CASRRRPDRNTEAFF.

This clonotype was seen ten or more times. The chain joins TRBV28 to TRBJ2-5; 7 bases agree with TRBD2. CDR1 is MDHEN and CDR2 is SYDVKM in the germline V gene. The CDR3 has 14 residues. V trimming: 4 bases; J trimming: 2 bases; junction bases outside the gene matches: 4. The CDR3 protein is CASSWLAAQETQYF. The DNA of the CDR3 is TGTGCCAGCAGTTGGCTAGCGGCACAAGAGACCCAGTACTTC.

The sample holds many counts of this clonotype. The chain employs TRBV5-1 and TRBJ1-1; TRBD1 aligns across 8 bases. CDR1 is SGHRS and CDR2 is YFSETQ in the germline V gene. The CDR3 loop spans 12 amino acids. V gave up 2 bases and J gave up 6 bases; unmatched junction bases: 0. DNA for the CDR3: TGCGCCAGCAGCTTACAGGGGGCTGAAGCTTTCTTT. This gives the protein CASSLQGAEAFF.

The rearrangement joins TRBV7-2 to TRBJ2-7; 7 positions match TRBD1. Germline V CDR1 and CDR2: SGHTA, FQGNSA. J was trimmed by 4 bases and V by 5 bases; bases with no gene match: 11. The CDR3 runs 15 residues. DNA for the CDR3: TGTGCCAGCAGCAAGTCCGGGACAGAGAGTTACGAGCAGTACTTC. Translating gives CASSKSGTESYEQYF.

This clonotype was seen at least ten times. V is TRBV6-6 and J is TRBJ1-2, with D possibly being TRBD1 (5 bases). The V end was cut by 2 bases, the J end by 8 bases, with 12 bases between. CDR3 size: 13 residues. CDR1 MNHNY and CDR2 SVGAGI come from the germline V gene (reference sequence). The CDR3 DNA reads TGTGCCAGCAGTTACGTGGGCGGGGCCGGCTACACCTTC. Translating gives CASSYVGGAGYTF.

The rearrangement links TRBV29-1 to TRBJ2-2; D unresolved. The germline V and J ends were trimmed by 7 bases and 1 base, with 13 bases remaining between them. Germline V CDR1 and CDR2: SQVTM, ANQGSEA. This CDR3 region has 14 residues. The DNA for the CDR3 is TGCAGCGGCCGGGCGAACCTGAACACCGGGGAGCTGTTTTTT. Translated: CSGRANLNTGELFF.

The V gene is TRBV13, the J gene TRBJ2-5, with D perhaps TRBD1 or TRBD2 (5 bases each). The CDR3 spans 13 residues. Germline CDR1 and CDR2: PRHDT and FYEKMQ (reference sequence). V was clipped by 5 bases and J by 5 bases, with 12 bases between them. Here the CDR3 reads CASSQTGHETQYF. The CDR3 DNA sequence: TGTGCCAGCAGCCAGACGGGGCACGAGACCCAGTACTTC.

The CDR3 DNA reads TGTGCCAGCAGTGGGGGTCGGCGGATTGAGCAGTTCTTC. Translation gives CASSGGRRIEQFF. The chain recombines TRBV6-5 with TRBJ2-1; TRBD1 or TRBD2 may be the D gene (5 bases each). Germline V lookup: CDR1 MNHEY, CDR2 SVGAGI. The CDR3 sequence is 13 residues long. Trimming shortened V by 5 bases and J by 9 bases, and 14 bases separated the two germline ends.

The chain couples TRBV20-1 to TRBJ2-3; 9 positions agree with TRBD2. Looked up from germline, CDR1 is DFQATT and CDR2 is SNEGSKA (reference sequence). The length of the CDR3 is 15 residues. V was clipped by 1 base and J by 1 base; unmatched bases: 3. The DNA of the CDR3 is TGCAGTGCTAGAGGCGGGGGGGAACGCACAGATACGCAGTATTTT. As protein: CSARGGGERTDTQYF.

V is TRBV2 and J is TRBJ1-1; 8 bases agree with TRBD1. The CDR3 has 15 amino acids. Germline trimming cut 5 bases from V and 4 bases from J; bases unmatched to any gene: 9. Germline CDR1 and CDR2: SNHLY and FYNNEI. The chain's CDR3 is CASSRRQGSFTEAFF. The CDR3 nucleotides are TGTGCCAGCAGTCGTCGACAGGGGTCTTTCACTGAAGCTTTCTTT.

This clonotype was seen more than once but under ten times. The genes are TRBV7-2 and TRBJ1-2; D gene unclear. The length of the CDR3 is 15 residues. CDR1 and CDR2 from the germline V gene are SGHTA and FQGNSA. V was shortened by 3 bases and J by 4 bases, with 15 bases between the two germline ends. The CDR3 DNA follows: TGTGCCAGCAGCTTCACGCGGGGAGGATTCTATGGCTACACCTTC. The encoded protein is CASSFTRGGFYGYTF.

The chain is built from TRBV11-2 and TRBJ2-3, with 10 nucleotides matching TRBD2. The CDR3 runs 14 residues. The germline CDR1 and CDR2 sequences are SGHAT and FQNNGV. The V and J ends lost 5 bases and 7 bases, in that order; junction bases with no gene match: 6. The CDR3 loop reads CASSTGTSAYTQYF. Here the CDR3 DNA reads TGTGCCAGCAGCACCGGGACTAGCGCTTATACGCAGTATTTT.